The sequence of this TCR beta chain was determined in a study of T cell responses to AZD1222 COVID-19 vaccine. CDR1 is SGHAT, CDR2 FQNNGV, per germline. The CDR3 consists of 16 residues. V lost 0 bases, J lost 5 bases, and 9 bases stayed unmatched. The table came from immunoSEQ multiplex PCR; TCRdb's copy has only in-frame clones and leaves some out. This sample has approximately 150,000 clones, with under 95% found just once. This receptor was obtained from an adult in good health. This sample comprised peripheral blood, obtained on day 0 of MenACWY control vaccination. The J gene is TRBJ2-7, the V gene TRBV11-2; 8 bases are a match to TRBD1. Here the CDR3 reads CASSLDWTGPLDEQYF. CDR3 DNA sequence: TGTGCCAGCAGCTTAGACTGGACAGGGCCTCTGGACGAGCAGTACTTC.